This T cell receptor (beta chain) originates from a study of blood T cell repertoires in COVID-19. Across the whole study: There were acute and convalescent COVID-19 samples, and they came from the United States, Italy and Spain. From T cells, B-cell-depleted T cells, or PBMCs came the material, which was cDNA or gDNA.

As handled by the study authors: By means of reference gene primer amplification, nucleated cell counts were estimated. The repertoire was sequenced with immunoSEQ multiplex PCR; TCRdb's copy has only in-frame clones and lacks some. The DNA was the basis for D and trimming; V, J and clone size are from that table. Here the sample spans 200,000 or so clones, 84% being singletons. In this sample, this clone turned up once. The sample taken for sequencing was peripheral blood. This sequence originates from a woman aged 55-69 years who had recovered from COVID-19.

CDR3: CASSPMTRYNEQFF. The CDR3 coding sequence is TGTGCCAGCAGCCCTATGACTAGATACAATGAGCAGTTCTTC. The chain couples TRBV21-1 to TRBJ2-1; TRBD2 is the table's D call and was not checked against the DNA. TRBV21-1 is marked as a pseudogene. This CDR3 comprises 14 residues.